This T cell receptor beta chain was retrieved from a study of blood T cell repertoires in COVID-19. On the study more broadly: The cDNA or gDNA used as material had been derived from T cells, B-cell-depleted T cells, or PBMCs.

The CDR3 consists of 12 residues. Looked up from germline, CDR1 is SNHLY and CDR2 is FYNNEI. V trimming: 5 bases; J trimming: 7 bases; junction bases outside the gene matches: 3. Method: immunoSEQ multiplex PCR; TCRdb's copy keeps in-frame clones and lacks some. The sample lists around 13,000 clones, approximately 85% seen once, with 25% to 35% in the top ten. The sample was peripheral blood. The source is a human donor in a cohort sampled during active COVID-19. The chain couples TRBV2 to TRBJ1-2; 8 bases are shared with TRBD1. CDR3 in DNA: TGTGCCAGCAGTCCGCAGGGGGCTGGCTACACCTTC. Translated, it gives CASSPQGAGYTF.